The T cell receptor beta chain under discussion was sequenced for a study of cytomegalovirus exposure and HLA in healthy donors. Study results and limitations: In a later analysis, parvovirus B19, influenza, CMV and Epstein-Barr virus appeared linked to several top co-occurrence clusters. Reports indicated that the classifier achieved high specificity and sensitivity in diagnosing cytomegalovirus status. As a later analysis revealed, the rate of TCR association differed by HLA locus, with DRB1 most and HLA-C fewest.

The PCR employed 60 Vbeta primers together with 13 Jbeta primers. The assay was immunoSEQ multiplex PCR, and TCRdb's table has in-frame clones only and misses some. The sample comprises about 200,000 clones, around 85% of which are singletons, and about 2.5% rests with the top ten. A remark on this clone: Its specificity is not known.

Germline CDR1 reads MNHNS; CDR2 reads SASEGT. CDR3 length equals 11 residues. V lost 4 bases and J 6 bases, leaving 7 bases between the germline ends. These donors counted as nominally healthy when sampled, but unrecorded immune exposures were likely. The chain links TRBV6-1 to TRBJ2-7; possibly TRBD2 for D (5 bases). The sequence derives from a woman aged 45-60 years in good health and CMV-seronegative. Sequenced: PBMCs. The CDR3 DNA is TGTGCCAGCAGTGGAGGGCGCGAGCAGTACTTC. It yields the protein CASSGGREQYF.